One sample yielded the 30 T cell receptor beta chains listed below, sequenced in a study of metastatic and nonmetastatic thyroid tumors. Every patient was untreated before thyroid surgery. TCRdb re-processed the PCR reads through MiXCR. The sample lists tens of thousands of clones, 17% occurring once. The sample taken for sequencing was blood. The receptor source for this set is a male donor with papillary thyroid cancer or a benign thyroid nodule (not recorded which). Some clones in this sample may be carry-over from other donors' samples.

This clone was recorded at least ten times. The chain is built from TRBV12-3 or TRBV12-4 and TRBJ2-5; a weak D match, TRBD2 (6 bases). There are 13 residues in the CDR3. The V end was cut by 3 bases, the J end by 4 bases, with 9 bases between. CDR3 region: CASSLEGRETQYF. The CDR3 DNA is TGTGCCAGCAGTTTGGAGGGGAGAGAGACCCAGTACTTC.

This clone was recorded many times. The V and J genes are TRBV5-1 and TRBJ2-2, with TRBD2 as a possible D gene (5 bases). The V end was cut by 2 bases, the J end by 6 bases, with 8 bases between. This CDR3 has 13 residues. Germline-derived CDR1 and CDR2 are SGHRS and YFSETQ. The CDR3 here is CASSLRGPGELFF. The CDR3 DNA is TGCGCCAGCAGCTTAAGAGGGCCCGGGGAGCTGTTTTTT.

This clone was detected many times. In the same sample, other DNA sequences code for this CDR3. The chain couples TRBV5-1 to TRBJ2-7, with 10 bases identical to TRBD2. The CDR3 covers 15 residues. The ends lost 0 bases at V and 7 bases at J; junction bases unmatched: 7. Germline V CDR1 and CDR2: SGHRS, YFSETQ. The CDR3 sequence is CASSLESGRAGEQYF. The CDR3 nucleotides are TGCGCCAGCAGCTTGGAGAGCGGGAGGGCGGGAGAGCAGTACTTC.

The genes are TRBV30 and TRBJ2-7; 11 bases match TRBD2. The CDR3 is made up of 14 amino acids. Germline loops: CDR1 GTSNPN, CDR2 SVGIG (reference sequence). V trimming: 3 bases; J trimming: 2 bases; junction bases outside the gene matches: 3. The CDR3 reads CAWRGTSGTYEQYF. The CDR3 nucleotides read TGTGCCTGGAGGGGGACTAGCGGAACCTACGAGCAGTACTTC.

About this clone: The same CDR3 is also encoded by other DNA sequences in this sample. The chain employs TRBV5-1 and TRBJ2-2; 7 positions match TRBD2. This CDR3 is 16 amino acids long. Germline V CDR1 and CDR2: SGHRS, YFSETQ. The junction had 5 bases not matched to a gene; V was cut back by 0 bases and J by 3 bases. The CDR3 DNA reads TGCGCCAGCAGCTTGGACGGGAGGCCCGACACCGGGGAGCTGTTTTTT. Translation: CASSLDGRPDTGELFF.

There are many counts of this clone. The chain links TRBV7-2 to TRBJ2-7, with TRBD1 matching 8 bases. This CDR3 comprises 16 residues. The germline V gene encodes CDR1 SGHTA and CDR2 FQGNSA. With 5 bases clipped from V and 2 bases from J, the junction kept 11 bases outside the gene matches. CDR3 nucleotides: TGTGCCAGCAGCCCCCTAGACAGGGGCCAAACCTACGAGCAGTACTTC. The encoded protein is CASSPLDRGQTYEQYF.

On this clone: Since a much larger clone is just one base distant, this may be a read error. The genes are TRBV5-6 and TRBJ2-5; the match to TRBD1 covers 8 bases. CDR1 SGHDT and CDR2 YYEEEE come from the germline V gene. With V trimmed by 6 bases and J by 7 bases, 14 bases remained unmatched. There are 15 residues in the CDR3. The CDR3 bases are TGTGCCAGCAACTCATTAAAACCGGGACAGGTGACCCAGTACTTC. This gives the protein CASNSLKPGQVTQYF.

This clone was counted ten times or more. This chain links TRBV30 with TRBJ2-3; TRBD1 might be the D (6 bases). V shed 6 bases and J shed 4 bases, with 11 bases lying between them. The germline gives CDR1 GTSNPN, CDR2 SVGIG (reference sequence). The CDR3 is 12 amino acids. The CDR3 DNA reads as TGTGCCTGCAACAGGGTCGCAGATACGCAGTATTTT. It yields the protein CACNRVADTQYF. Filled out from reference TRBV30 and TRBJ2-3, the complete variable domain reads SQTIHQWPATLVQPVGSPLSLECTVEGTSNPNLYWYRQAAGRGLQLLFYSVGIGQISSEVPQNLSASRPQDRQFILSSKKLLLSDSGFYLCACNRVADTQYFGPGTRLTVL.

The CDR3 DNA reads as TGTGCCAGCAGCTTAGCTGTGTCCCTGGGGGGGGATACCCAGTACTTC. It codes for CASSLAVSLGGDTQYF. This chain connects TRBV7-2 to TRBJ2-5, with 7 bases identical to TRBD2. Germline V CDR1 and CDR2: SGHTA, FQGNSA. V shed 0 bases, J shed 8 bases, and the junction held 12 bases outside the gene matches. The CDR3 length is 16 residues.

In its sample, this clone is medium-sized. The CDR3 here is CASSERTGGGNEQFF. The CDR3 nucleotides are TGTGCCAGCAGTGAACGGACAGGGGGTGGCAATGAGCAGTTCTTC. V is TRBV6-4 and J is TRBJ2-1; 10 bases are a match to TRBD1. This CDR3 is 15 amino acids long. The V gene's germline CDR1 is MRHNA and CDR2 SNTAGT. V shed 3 bases and J 6 bases; nucleotides not matched to a gene: 5.

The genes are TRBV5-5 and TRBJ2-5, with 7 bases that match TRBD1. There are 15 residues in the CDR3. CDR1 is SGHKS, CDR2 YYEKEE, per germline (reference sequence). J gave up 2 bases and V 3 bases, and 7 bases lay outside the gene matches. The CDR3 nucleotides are TGTGCCAGCAGCTGGTACCCGGGACAGCAAGAGACCCAGTACTTC. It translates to CASSWYPGQQETQYF.

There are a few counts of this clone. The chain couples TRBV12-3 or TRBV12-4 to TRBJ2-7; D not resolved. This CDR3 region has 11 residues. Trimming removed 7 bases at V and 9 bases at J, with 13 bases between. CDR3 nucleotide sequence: TGTGCCAGCATTTTGATGCAGACGCAGTACTTC. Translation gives CASILMQTQYF.

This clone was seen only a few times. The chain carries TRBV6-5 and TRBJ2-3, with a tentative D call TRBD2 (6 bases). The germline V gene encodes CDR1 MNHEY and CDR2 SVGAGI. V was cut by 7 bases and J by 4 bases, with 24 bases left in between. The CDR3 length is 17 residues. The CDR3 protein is CASMYSTAGGPSDTQYF. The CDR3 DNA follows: TGTGCCAGCATGTACTCCACAGCTGGAGGGCCTTCAGATACGCAGTATTTT.

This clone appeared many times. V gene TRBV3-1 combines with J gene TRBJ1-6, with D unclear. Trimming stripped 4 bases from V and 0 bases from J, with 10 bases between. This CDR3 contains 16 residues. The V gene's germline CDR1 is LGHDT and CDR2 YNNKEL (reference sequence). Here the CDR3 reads CASSRDTNSYNSPLHF. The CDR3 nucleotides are TGTGCCAGCAGCCGTGACACAAACTCCTATAATTCACCCCTCCACTTT. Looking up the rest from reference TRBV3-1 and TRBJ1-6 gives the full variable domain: DTAVSQTPKYLVTQMGNDKSIKCEQNLGHDTMYWYKQDSKKFLKIMFSYNNKELIINETVPNRFSPKSPDKAHLNLHINSLELGDSAVYFCASSRDTNSYNSPLHFGNGTRLTVT.

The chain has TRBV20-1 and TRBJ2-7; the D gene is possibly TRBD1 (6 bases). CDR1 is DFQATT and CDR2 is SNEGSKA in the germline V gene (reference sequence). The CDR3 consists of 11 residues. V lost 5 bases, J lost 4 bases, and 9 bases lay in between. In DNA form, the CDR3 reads TGCAGTGCTCGACAGGATTACGAGCAGTACTTC. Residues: CSARQDYEQYF.

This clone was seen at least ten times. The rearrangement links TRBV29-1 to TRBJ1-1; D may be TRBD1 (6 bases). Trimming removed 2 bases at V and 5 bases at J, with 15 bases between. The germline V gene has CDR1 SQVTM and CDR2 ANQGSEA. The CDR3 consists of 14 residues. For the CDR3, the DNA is TGCAGCGTTGAATTGGGGGGCCTCACGACTGAAGCTTTCTTT. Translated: CSVELGGLTTEAFF.

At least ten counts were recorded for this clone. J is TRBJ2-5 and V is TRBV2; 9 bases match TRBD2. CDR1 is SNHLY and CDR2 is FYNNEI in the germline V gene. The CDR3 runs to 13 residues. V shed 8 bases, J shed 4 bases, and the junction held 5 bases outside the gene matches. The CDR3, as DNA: TGTGCCAGCCTCTCGCGGGAGGGAGAGACCCAGTACTTC. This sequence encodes CASLSREGETQYF.

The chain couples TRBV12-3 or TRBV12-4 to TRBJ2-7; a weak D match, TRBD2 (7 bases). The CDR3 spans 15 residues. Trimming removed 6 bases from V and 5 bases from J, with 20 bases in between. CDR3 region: CASSSQGRGSDEQYF. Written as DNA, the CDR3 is TGTGCCAGCAGCTCCCAGGGGCGCGGGAGCGACGAGCAGTACTTC.

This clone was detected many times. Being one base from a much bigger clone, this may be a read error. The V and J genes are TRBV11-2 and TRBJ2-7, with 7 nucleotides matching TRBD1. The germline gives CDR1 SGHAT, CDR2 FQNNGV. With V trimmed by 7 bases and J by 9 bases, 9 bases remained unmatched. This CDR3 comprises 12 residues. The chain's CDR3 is CASIPRTGGQYF. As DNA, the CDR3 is TGTGCCAGCATCCCCCGGACAGGAGGGCAGTACTTC. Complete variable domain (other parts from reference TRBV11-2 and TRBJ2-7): EAGVAQSPRYKIIEKRQSVAFWCNPISGHATLYWYQQILGQGPKLLIQFQNNGVVDDSQLPKDRFSAERLKGVDSTLKIQPAKLEDSAVYLCASIPRTGGQYFGPGTRLTVT.

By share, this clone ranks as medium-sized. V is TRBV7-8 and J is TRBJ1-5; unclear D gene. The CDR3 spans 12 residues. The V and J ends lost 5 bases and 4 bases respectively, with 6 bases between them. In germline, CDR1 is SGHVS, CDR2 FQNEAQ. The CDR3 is CASSQPNQPQHF. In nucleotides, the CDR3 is TGTGCCAGCAGCCAACCTAATCAGCCCCAGCATTTT.

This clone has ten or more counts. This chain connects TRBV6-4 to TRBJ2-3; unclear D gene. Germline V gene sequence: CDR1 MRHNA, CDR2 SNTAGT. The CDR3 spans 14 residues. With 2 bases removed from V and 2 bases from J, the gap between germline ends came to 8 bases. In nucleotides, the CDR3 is TGTGCCAGCAGTGACGGCGGAGACACAGATACGCAGTATTTT. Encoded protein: CASSDGGDTDTQYF.

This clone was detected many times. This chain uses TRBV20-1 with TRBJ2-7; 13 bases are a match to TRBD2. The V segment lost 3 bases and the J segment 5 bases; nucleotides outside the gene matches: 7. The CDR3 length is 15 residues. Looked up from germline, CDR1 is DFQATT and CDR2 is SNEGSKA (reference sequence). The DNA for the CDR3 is TGCAGTGCTAGCCGACTAGCGGGAGGCCAGGACGAGCAGTACTTC. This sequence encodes CSASRLAGGQDEQYF.

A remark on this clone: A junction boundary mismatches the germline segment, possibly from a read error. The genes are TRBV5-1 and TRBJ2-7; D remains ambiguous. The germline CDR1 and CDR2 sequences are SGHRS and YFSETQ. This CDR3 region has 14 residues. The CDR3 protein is CTSSATVSSYEQYF. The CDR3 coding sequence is TGCACCAGCAGCGCCACTGTGAGCTCCTACGAGCAGTACTTC.

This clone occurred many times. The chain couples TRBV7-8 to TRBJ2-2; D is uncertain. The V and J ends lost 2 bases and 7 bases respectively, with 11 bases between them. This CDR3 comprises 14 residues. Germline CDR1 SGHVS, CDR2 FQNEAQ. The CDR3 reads CASSLSRLFGELFF. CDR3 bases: TGTGCCAGCAGCTTAAGCCGACTCTTCGGGGAGCTGTTTTTT.

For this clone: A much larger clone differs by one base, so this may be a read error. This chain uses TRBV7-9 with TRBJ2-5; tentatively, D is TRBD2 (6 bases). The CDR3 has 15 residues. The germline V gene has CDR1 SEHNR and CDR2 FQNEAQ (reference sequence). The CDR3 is CASGFFSGVGETQYF. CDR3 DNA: TGTGCCAGCGGCTTTTTTTCGGGAGTGGGGGAGACCCAGTACTTC. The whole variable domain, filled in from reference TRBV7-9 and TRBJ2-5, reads DTGVSQNPRHKITKRGQNVTFRCDPISEHNRLYWYRQTLGQGPEFLTYFQNEAQLEKSRLLSDRFSAERPKGSFSTLEIQRTEQGDSAMYLCASGFFSGVGETQYFGPGTRLLVL.

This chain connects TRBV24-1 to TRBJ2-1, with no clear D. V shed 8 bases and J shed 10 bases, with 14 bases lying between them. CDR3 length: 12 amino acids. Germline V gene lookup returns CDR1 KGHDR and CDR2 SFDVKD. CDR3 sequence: CATKWTTLEQFF. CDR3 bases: TGTGCCACCAAGTGGACCACTCTCGAGCAGTTCTTC.

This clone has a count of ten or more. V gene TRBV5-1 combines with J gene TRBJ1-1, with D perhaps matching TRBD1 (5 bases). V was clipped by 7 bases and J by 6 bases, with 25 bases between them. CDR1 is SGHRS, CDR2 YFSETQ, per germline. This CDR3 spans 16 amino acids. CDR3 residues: CASESGRLPLGAEAFF. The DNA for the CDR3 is TGCGCCAGCGAGAGCGGCAGGCTACCCCTGGGGGCTGAAGCTTTCTTT. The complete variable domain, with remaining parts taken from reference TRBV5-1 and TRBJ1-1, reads KAGVTQTPRYLIKTRGQQVTLSCSPISGHRSVSWYQQTPGQGLQFLFEYFSETQRNKGNFPGRFSGRQFSNSRSEMNVSTLELGDSALYLCASESGRLPLGAEAFFGQGTRLTVV.

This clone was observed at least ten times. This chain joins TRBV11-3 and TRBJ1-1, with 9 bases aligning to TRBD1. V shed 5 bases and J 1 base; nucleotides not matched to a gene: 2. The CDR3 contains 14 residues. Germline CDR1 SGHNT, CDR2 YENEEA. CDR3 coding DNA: TGTGCCAGCAGCAGGGGACAGGGGAACACTGAAGCTTTCTTT. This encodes CASSRGQGNTEAFF.

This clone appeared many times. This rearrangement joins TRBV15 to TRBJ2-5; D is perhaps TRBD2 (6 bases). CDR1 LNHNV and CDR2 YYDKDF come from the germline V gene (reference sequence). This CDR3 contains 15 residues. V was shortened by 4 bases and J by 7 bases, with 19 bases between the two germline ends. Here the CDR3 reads CATSIHPLGDSTQYF. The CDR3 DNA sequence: TGTGCCACCAGCATACATCCGTTGGGGGACTCGACCCAGTACTTC. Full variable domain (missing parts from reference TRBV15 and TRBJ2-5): DAMVIQNPRYQVTQFGKPVTLSCSQTLNHNVMYWYQQKSSQAPKLLFHYYDKDFNNEADTPDNFQSRRPNTSFCFLDIRSPGLGDTAMYLCATSIHPLGDSTQYFGPGTRLLVL.

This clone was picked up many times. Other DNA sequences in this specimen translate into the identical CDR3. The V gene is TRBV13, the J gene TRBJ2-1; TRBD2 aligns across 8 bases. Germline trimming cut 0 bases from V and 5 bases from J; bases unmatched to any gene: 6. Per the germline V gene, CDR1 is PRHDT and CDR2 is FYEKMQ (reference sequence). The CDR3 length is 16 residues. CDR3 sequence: CASSLGKREIDNEQFF. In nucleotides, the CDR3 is TGTGCCAGCAGCTTAGGGAAGCGGGAGATCGACAATGAGCAGTTCTTC.